The 5 T cell receptor beta chains below come from one sample, sequenced in a study of shared clonotypes between healthy human individuals. The assay was immunoSEQ multiplex PCR, and TCRdb's table has in-frame clones only and misses some. Of 1,500,000 or so clones in the sample, 97% to 99% were seen once. The sample consisted of naive CD4+ T cells sorted from blood. The subset was: CD45RA+ positively selected. The receptors were sampled from a man aged 30 to 39 in good health.

The V and J genes are TRBV5-1 and TRBJ1-2, with D unresolved. CDR1 and CDR2 (germline): SGHRS, YFSETQ. The CDR3 covers 14 residues. Between the trimmed V and J ends, which lost 0 bases and 0 bases, there was a span of 6 bases. The CDR3 DNA follows: TGCGCCAGCAGCTTGGTCAGCGCTAACTATGGCTACACCTTC. Protein: CASSLVSANYGYTF.

The gene calls are TRBV11-2 and TRBJ2-3; D perhaps matches TRBD1 (5 bases). Germline CDR1 reads SGHAT; CDR2 reads FQNNGV. Between the trimmed V and J ends, which lost 4 bases and 1 base, there was a span of 12 bases. The length of the CDR3 is 15 residues. The CDR3 loop reads CASSSDSRRTDTQYF. CDR3 in DNA: TGTGCCAGCAGCTCAGACAGCCGCCGCACAGATACGCAGTATTTT.

Concerning this clone: This sample includes further DNA sequences coding for the same CDR3. The chain employs TRBV5-4 and TRBJ2-7; 7 bases are shared with TRBD1. This CDR3 spans 15 amino acids. Trimming cost V 4 bases and J 0 bases; bases outside gene matches: 7. Germline loops: CDR1 SGHNT, CDR2 YYREEE (reference sequence). The CDR3 DNA reads TGTGCCAGCAGCGCCGGGACAGCTAGCTCCTACGAGCAGTACTTC. Encoded protein: CASSAGTASSYEQYF. The full variable domain, rest sourced from reference TRBV5-4 and TRBJ2-7, is ETGVTQSPTHLIKTRGQQVTLRCSSQSGHNTVSWYQQALGQGPQFIFQYYREEENGRGNFPPRFSGLQFPNYSSELNVNALELDDSALYLCASSAGTASSYEQYFGPGTRLTVT.

J is TRBJ2-7 and V is TRBV29-1; a possible D gene is TRBD2 (5 bases). Germline CDR1 is SQVTM and CDR2 is ANQGSEA. The CDR3 runs to 11 residues. V gave up 7 bases and J gave up 6 bases, with 13 bases separating them. The CDR3 coding sequence is TGCAGCGCGGGGAGTATAGGCGAGCAGTACTTC. Translated: CSAGSIGEQYF.

The V gene is TRBV7-9, the J gene TRBJ1-2; the D gene is possibly TRBD1 (6 bases). The CDR3 is made up of 15 amino acids. V shed 5 bases and J shed 2 bases, with 15 bases lying between them. The germline gives CDR1 SEHNR, CDR2 FQNEAQ (reference sequence). As DNA, the CDR3 is TGTGCCAGCAGCCTAGGAACAGGGAAGAACTATGGCTACACCTTC. Translated: CASSLGTGKNYGYTF. Filled out from reference TRBV7-9 and TRBJ1-2, the complete variable domain reads DTGVSQNPRHKITKRGQNVTFRCDPISEHNRLYWYRQTLGQGPEFLTYFQNEAQLEKSRLLSDRFSAERPKGSFSTLEIQRTEQGDSAMYLCASSLGTGKNYGYTFGSGTRLTVV.